A single sample is the source of the 18 T cell receptor beta chains below, sequenced in a study of cytomegalovirus exposure and HLA in healthy donors. Vbeta (60) and Jbeta (13) primers were used in the PCR. The repertoire was sequenced with immunoSEQ multiplex PCR; TCRdb's copy has only in-frame clones and lacks some. The table shows more than 55,000 clones, with roughly 74% occurring only once. The sample was PBMCs. The receptors here all came from a woman aged 55-69 years in good health and CMV-seropositive.

The chain carries TRBV19 and TRBJ2-5, with 9 positions matching TRBD2. V shed 5 bases, J shed 2 bases, and the junction held 9 bases outside the gene matches. Germline V lookup: CDR1 LNHDA, CDR2 SQIVND (reference sequence). The CDR3 spans 16 residues. CDR3 nucleotide sequence: TGTGCCAGTAGTCCTATTAGGCGGGGGGGGCAAGAGACCCAGTACTTC. This gives the protein CASSPIRRGGQETQYF.

This clone was counted only a few times. The chain employs TRBV6-5 and TRBJ1-3; D unresolved. V was cut by 6 bases and J by 0 bases, with 9 bases left in between. The CDR3 loop spans 14 amino acids. Germline V gene sequence: CDR1 MNHEY, CDR2 SVGAGI. The chain's CDR3 is CASRDTSSGNTIYF. CDR3 DNA: TGTGCCAGCAGAGACACCTCCTCTGGAAACACCATATATTTT.

This chain links TRBV6-5 with TRBJ1-1, with D unclear. The CDR3 length is 14 residues. With 5 bases removed from V and 4 bases from J, the gap between germline ends came to 14 bases. Per germline, CDR1 MNHEY and CDR2 SVGAGI. The CDR3 is CASSPRGGPTEAFF. Here the CDR3 DNA reads TGTGCCAGCAGTCCCCGAGGAGGACCCACTGAAGCTTTCTTT.

V and J are TRBV11-3 and TRBJ1-5; the D is unclear. The V and J ends lost 0 bases and 2 bases respectively, with 2 bases between them. The CDR3 is 13 amino acids. Germline values: CDR1 SGHNT, CDR2 YENEEA. CDR3 residues: CASSLDGNQPQHF. For the CDR3, the DNA is TGTGCCAGCAGCTTAGACGGCAATCAGCCCCAGCATTTT.

The chain is built from TRBV19 and TRBJ1-6; no reliable D call. Trimming stripped 3 bases from V and 14 bases from J, with 20 bases between. This CDR3 spans 15 amino acids. Per the germline V gene, CDR1 is LNHDA and CDR2 is SQIVND (reference sequence). CDR3 region: CASSIIIGPMRALHF. The CDR3 bases are TGTGCCAGTAGTATCATAATAGGACCGATGAGGGCCCTCCACTTT.

The chain is built from TRBV19 and TRBJ2-4; 8 bases agree with TRBD1. With 6 bases clipped from V and 4 bases from J, the junction kept 11 bases outside the gene matches. This CDR3 contains 16 residues. The V gene's germline CDR1 is LNHDA and CDR2 SQIVND (reference sequence). CDR3 sequence (DNA): TGTGCCAGTAGCTCCTGGACAGGGCGTTCGAAAAACATTCAGTACTTC. This codes for CASSSWTGRSKNIQYF.

V is TRBV7-2 and J is TRBJ2-1, with a tentative D call TRBD2 (7 bases). Germline-derived CDR1 and CDR2 are SGHTA and FQGNSA. The CDR3 contains 14 residues. V was pared by 6 bases and J by 4 bases, with 13 bases between. Here the CDR3 reads CASSLGGGYNEQFF. In nucleotides, the CDR3 is TGTGCCAGCAGTCTAGGGGGGGGGTACAATGAGCAGTTCTTC.

The rearrangement uses TRBV6-5 and TRBJ1-1, with D possibly TRBD1 on 6 matching bases. Trimming removed 10 bases at V and 10 bases at J, with 22 bases between. The CDR3 contains 13 residues. Germline assignment: CDR1 MNHEY and CDR2 SVGAGI. CDR3 sequence (DNA): TGTGCCACCGTGCAGGGGCGGGCGTTCGGAGCTTTCTTT. Translated, it gives CATVQGRAFGAFF.

V is TRBV9 and J is TRBJ1-1; D possibly corresponds to TRBD1 (6 bases). The germline V gene has CDR1 SGDLS and CDR2 YYNGEE. CDR3 length: 15 residues. The germline V and J ends were trimmed by 4 bases and 2 bases, with 15 bases remaining between them. The CDR3 loop reads CASSPEGEGNTEAFF. The CDR3 DNA follows: TGTGCCAGCAGCCCCGAGGGGGAAGGTAACACTGAAGCTTTCTTT.

This sequence joins TRBV30 and TRBJ2-3; TRBD2 agrees at 8 bases. The germline CDR1 and CDR2 sequences are GTSNPN and SVGIG (reference sequence). V shed 0 bases, J shed 2 bases, and the junction held 4 bases outside the gene matches. The CDR3 is 15 residues long. The CDR3 reads CAWSVGSGVTDTQYF. As DNA, the CDR3 is TGTGCCTGGAGTGTAGGTAGCGGGGTCACAGATACGCAGTATTTT.

V gene TRBV5-1 combines with J gene TRBJ1-5, with a possible D match to TRBD1 (5 bases). Germline CDR1 and CDR2: SGHRS and YFSETQ. Trimming removed 5 bases at V and 0 bases at J, with 12 bases between. This CDR3 region has 15 residues. In nucleotides, the CDR3 is TGCGCCAGCAGAGCAGACAGTTATAGCAATCAGCCCCAGCATTTT. Protein product: CASRADSYSNQPQHF.

DNA for the CDR3: TGTGCCAGCAGCCCGGGGGACAGGGGGCAGTACCAAGAGACCCAGTACTTC. This sequence encodes CASSPGDRGQYQETQYF. The chain combines TRBV7-9 with TRBJ2-5; TRBD1 aligns across 12 bases. This CDR3 has 17 amino acids. The junction had 7 bases not matched to a gene; V was cut back by 5 bases and J by 0 bases. Germline V lookup: CDR1 SEHNR, CDR2 FQNEAQ (reference sequence).

The gene calls are TRBV5-1 and TRBJ1-1, with a tentative D call TRBD1 (6 bases). The CDR3 consists of 15 residues. V was clipped by 2 bases and J by 1 base, with 12 bases between them. CDR1 and CDR2 from the germline V gene are SGHRS and YFSETQ. CDR3 loop: CASSLQGGSNTEAFF. DNA for the CDR3: TGCGCCAGCAGCTTACAGGGTGGGTCGAACACTGAAGCTTTCTTT.

V is TRBV11-3 and J is TRBJ1-1; weak D call: TRBD1 (6 bases). The CDR3 has 16 residues. CDR1 and CDR2 (germline): SGHNT, YENEEA. V was cut by 1 base and J by 5 bases, with 17 bases left in between. CDR3 coding DNA: TGTGCCAGCAGCTTAGTGGGGGGGGGCGAGATTACTGAAGCTTTCTTT. The encoded protein is CASSLVGGGEITEAFF.

About this clone: A read error may produce the germline difference seen at one junction end. The chain has TRBV2 and TRBJ2-5, with D possibly matching TRBD1 (6 bases). The CDR3 is made up of 16 amino acids. Germline loops: CDR1 SNHLY, CDR2 FYNNEI. CDR3 in DNA: TGTGCCAGCACTGAACAGGGCATCCTGTACCAAGGGACCCAGTACTTC. Protein sequence: CASTEQGILYQGTQYF.

The V and J genes are TRBV2 and TRBJ2-5, with 16 bases aligning to TRBD2. Germline V gene data show CDR1 as SNHLY and CDR2 as FYNNEI. The CDR3 contains 17 residues. V was pared by 6 bases and J by 4 bases, with 8 bases of the junction left unmatched. For the CDR3, the DNA is TGTGCCAGCAGAAAGGGACTAGCGGGGGGGCCGGGAGAGACCCAGTACTTC. As protein: CASRKGLAGGPGETQYF.

The rearrangement joins TRBV7-2 to TRBJ2-5, with TRBD2 identical over 14 bases. J lost 4 bases, V lost 1 base, and 5 bases had no gene match. The CDR3 is 17 amino acids. Germline CDR1 reads SGHTA; CDR2 reads FQGNSA. CDR3 loop: CASSLGLAGGIGETQYF. CDR3 nucleotide sequence: TGTGCCAGCAGCTTAGGACTAGCGGGGGGGATAGGAGAGACCCAGTACTTC.

V usage is TRBV6-5 and J usage is TRBJ1-1; a weak D match, TRBD1 (6 bases). The CDR3 sequence is 14 residues long. Looked up from germline, CDR1 is MNHEY and CDR2 is SVGAGI. V was cut by 0 bases and J by 3 bases, with 8 bases left in between. The CDR3, as DNA: TGTGCCAGCAGTTACTCGTCAGGGGACACTGAAGCTTTCTTT. This sequence encodes CASSYSSGDTEAFF.